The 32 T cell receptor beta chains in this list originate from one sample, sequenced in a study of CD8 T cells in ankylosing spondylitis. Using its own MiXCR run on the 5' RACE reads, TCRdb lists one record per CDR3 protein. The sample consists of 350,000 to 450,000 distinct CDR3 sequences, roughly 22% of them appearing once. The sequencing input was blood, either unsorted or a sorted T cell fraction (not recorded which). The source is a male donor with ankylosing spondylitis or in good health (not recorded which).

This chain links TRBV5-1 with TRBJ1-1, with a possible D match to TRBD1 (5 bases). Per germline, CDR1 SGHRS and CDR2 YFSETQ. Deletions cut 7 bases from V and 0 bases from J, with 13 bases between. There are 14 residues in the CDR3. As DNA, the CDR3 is TGCGCCAGCGCCTCGGGGGGAGTGAACACTGAAGCTTTCTTT. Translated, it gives CASASGGVNTEAFF.

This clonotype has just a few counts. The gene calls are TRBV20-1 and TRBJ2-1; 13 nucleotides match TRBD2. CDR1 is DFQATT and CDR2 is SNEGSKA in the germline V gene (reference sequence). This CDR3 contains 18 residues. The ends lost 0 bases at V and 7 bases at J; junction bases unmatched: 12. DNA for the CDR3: TGCAGTGCTAGAGACCCCAGGGGGACTAGCGGGGAGATGAATGAGCAGTTCTTC. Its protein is CSARDPRGTSGEMNEQFF.

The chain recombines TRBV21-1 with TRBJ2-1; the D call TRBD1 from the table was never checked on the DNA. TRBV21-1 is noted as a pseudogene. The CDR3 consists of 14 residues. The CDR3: CASKAVRGLYEQFF. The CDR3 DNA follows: TGTGCCAGCAAGGCGGTTCGGGGGCTATATGAGCAGTTCTTC.

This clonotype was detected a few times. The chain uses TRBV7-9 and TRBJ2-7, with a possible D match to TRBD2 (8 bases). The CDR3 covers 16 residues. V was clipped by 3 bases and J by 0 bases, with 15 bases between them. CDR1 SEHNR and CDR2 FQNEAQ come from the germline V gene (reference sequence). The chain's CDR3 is CASSFIGGDSSYEQYF. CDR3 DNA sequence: TGTGCCAGCAGCTTTATCGGGGGGGACAGCTCCTACGAGCAGTACTTC.

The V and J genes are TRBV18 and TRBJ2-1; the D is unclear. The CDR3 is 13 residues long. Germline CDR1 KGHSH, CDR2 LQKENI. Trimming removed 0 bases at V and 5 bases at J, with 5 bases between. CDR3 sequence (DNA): TGTGCCAGCTCACCACCAACAAACAATGAGCAGTTCTTC. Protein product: CASSPPTNNEQFF.

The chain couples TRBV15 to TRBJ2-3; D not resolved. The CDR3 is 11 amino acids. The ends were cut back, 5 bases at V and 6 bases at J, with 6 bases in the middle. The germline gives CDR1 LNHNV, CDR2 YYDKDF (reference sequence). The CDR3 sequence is CATSDPDTQYF. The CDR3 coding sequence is TGTGCCACCAGCGACCCGGATACGCAGTATTTT.

This CDR3 is CSVSTSGNPNEQYF. The CDR3 region has the DNA TGCAGCGTATCGACTAGCGGGAACCCCAACGAGCAGTACTTC. V gene TRBV29-1 combines with J gene TRBJ2-7; TRBD2 matches at 11 bases. The trim removed 6 bases at V and 5 bases at J, leaving 9 bases unmatched. The CDR3 contains 14 residues. Germline CDR1 and CDR2: SQVTM and ANQGSEA.

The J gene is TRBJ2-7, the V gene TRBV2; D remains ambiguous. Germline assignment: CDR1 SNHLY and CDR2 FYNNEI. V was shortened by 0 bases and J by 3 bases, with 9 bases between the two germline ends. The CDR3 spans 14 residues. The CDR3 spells CASSEADRFYEQYF. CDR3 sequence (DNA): TGTGCCAGCAGTGAAGCTGACCGATTCTACGAGCAGTACTTC.

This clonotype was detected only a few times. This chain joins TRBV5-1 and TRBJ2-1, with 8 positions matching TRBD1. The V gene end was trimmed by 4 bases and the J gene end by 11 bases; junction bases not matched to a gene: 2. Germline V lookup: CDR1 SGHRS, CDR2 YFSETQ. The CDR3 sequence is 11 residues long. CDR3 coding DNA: TGCGCCAGCAGCGGGACAGGAAAGCAGTTCTTC. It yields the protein CASSGTGKQFF.

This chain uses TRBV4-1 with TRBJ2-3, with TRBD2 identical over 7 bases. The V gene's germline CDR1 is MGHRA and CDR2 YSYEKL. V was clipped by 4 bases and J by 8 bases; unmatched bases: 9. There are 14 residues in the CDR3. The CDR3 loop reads CASSPSKLALTQYF. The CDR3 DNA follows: TGCGCCAGCAGCCCCTCCAAACTAGCGCTTACGCAGTATTTT.

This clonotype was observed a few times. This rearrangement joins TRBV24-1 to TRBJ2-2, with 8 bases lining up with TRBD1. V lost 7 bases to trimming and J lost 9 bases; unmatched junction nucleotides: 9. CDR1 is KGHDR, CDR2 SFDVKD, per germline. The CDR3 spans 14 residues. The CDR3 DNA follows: TGTGCCACCAGGACAGGGGACGGAGGCCGGGAGCTGTTTTTT. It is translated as CATRTGDGGRELFF.

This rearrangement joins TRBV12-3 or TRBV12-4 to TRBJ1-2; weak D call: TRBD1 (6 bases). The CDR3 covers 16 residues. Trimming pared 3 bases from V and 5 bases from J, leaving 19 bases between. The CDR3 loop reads CASSFGLGGHLYGYTF. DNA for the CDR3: TGTGCCAGCAGTTTTGGCCTGGGGGGGCACTTATATGGCTACACCTTC.

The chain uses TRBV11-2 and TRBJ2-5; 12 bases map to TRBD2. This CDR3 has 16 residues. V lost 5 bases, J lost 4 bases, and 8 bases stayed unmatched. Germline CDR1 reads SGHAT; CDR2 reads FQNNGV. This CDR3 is CASSPSGGAFRETQYF. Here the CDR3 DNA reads TGTGCCAGCAGCCCTAGCGGGGGGGCGTTCAGAGAGACCCAGTACTTC.

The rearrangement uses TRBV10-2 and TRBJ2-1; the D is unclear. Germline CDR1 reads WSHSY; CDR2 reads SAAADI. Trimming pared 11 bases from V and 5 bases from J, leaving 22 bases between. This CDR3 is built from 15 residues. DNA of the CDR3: TGCGCCTCGGGTGAGGTGTACAACGCCCACAATGAGCAGTTCTTC. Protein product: CASGEVYNAHNEQFF.

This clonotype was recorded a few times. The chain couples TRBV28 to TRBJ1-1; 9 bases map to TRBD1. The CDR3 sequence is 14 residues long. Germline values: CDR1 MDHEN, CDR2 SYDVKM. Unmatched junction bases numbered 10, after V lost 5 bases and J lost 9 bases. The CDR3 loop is CASSPYLTGGQAFF. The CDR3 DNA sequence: TGTGCCAGCAGTCCCTACCTGACAGGGGGGCAAGCTTTCTTT. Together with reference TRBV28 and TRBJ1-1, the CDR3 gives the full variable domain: DVKVTQSSRYLVKRTGEKVFLECVQDMDHENMFWYRQDPGLGLRLIYFSYDVKMKEKGDIPEGYSVSREKKERFSLILESASTNQTSMYLCASSPYLTGGQAFFGQGTRLTVV.

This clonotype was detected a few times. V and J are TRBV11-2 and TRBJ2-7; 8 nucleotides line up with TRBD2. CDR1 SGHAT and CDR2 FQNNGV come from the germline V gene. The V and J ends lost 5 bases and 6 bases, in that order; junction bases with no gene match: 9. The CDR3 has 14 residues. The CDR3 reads CASSPAPGLVEQYF. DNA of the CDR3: TGTGCCAGCAGCCCCGCGCCGGGACTAGTCGAGCAGTACTTC.

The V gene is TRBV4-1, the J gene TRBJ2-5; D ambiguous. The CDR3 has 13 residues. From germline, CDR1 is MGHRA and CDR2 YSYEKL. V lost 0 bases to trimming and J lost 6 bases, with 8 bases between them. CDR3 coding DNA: TGCGCCAGCAGCCAAGATCAAGTACAGACCCAGTACTTC. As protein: CASSQDQVQTQYF.

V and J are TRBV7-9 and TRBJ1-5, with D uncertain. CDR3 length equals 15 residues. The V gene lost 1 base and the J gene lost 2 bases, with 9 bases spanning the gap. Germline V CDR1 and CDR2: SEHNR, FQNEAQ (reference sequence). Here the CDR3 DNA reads TGTGCCAGCAGCTTAGGGATCGGACGCAATCAGCCCCAGCATTTT. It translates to CASSLGIGRNQPQHF.

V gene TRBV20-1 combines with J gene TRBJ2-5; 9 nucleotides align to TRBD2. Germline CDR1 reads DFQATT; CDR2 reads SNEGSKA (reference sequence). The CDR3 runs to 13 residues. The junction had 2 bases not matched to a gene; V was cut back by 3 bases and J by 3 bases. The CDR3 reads CSASRTSEETQYF. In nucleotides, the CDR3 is TGCAGTGCTAGTCGGACTAGCGAAGAGACCCAGTACTTC.

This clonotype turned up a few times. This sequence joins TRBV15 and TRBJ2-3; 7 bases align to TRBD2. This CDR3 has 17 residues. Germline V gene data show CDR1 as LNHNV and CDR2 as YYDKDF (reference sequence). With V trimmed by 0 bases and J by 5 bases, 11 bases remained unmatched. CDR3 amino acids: CATSRDVTAGDLDTQYF. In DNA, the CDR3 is TGTGCCACCAGCAGAGATGTTACGGCGGGGGATCTAGATACGCAGTATTTT.

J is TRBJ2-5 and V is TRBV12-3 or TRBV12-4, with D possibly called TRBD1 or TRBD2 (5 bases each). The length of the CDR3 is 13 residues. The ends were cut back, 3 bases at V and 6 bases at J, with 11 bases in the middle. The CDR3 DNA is TGTGCCAGCAGTTTCCGGGGCTGGAAGACCCAGTACTTC. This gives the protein CASSFRGWKTQYF.

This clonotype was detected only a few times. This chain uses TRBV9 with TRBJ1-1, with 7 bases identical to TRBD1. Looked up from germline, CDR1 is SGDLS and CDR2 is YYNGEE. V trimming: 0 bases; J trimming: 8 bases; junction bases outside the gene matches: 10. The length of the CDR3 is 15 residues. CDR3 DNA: TGTGCCAGCAGCGTAGTGGACAGGACAGGCCCCGAAGCTTTCTTT. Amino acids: CASSVVDRTGPEAFF.

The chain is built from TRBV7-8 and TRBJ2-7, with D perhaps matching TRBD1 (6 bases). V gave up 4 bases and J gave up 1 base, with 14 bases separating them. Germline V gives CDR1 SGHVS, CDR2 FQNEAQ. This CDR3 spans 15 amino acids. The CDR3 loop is CASSSLLQGSYEQYF. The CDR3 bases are TGTGCCAGCAGCTCTCTGCTCCAGGGGTCCTACGAGCAGTACTTC.

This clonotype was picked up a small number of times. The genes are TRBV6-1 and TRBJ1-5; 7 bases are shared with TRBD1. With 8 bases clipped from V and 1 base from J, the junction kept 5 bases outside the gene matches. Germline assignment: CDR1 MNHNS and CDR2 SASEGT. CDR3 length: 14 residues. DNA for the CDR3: TGTGCCAGCCAGGGGGGGCGAAGCAATCAGCCCCAGCATTTT. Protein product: CASQGGRSNQPQHF.

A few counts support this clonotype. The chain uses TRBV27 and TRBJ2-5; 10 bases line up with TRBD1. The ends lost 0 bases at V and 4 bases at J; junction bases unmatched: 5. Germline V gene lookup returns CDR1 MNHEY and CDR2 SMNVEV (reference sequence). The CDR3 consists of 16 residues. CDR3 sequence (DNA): TGTGCCAGCAGTTTATCCTGGGACAGGGGTTTAGAGACCCAGTACTTC. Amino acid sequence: CASSLSWDRGLETQYF.

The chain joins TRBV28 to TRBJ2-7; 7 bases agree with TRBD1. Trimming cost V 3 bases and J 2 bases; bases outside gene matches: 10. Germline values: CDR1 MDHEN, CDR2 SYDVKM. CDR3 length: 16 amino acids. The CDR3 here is CASSLRTGLDPYEQYF. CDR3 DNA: TGTGCCAGCAGTTTGCGGACAGGACTTGATCCCTACGAGCAGTACTTC.

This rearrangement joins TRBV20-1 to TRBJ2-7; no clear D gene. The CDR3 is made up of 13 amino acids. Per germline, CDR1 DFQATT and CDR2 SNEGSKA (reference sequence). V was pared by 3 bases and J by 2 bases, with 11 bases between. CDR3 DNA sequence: TGCAGTGCTAGCGACACCTTTCCCTACGAGCAGTACTTC. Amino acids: CSASDTFPYEQYF.

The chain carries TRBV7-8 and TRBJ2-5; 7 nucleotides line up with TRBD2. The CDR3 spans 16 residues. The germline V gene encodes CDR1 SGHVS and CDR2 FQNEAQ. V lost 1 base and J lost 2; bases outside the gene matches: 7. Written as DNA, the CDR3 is TGTGCCAGCAGCTTAGGCTTTGCGGGGGTACAAGAGACCCAGTACTTC. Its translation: CASSLGFAGVQETQYF.

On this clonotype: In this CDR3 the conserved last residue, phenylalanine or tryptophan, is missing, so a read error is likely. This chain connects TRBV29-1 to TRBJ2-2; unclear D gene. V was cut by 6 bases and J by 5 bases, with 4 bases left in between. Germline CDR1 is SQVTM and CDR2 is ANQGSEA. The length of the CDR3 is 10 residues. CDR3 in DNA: TGCAGCGTAGGGACCGGGGAGCTGTTTTCT. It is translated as CSVGTGELFS.

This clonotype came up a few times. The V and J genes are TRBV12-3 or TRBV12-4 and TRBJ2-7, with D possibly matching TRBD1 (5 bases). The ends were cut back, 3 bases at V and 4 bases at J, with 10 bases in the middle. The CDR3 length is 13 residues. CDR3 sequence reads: CASSFQGFYEQYF. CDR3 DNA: TGTGCCAGCAGTTTTCAGGGATTTTACGAGCAGTACTTC.

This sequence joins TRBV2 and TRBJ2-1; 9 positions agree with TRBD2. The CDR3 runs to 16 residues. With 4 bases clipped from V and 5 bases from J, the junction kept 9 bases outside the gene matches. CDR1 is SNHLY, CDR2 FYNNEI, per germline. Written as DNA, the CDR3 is TGTGCCAGCAGTGGAGTTCTAGCGGGGAGAAACAATGAGCAGTTCTTC. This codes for CASSGVLAGRNNEQFF.

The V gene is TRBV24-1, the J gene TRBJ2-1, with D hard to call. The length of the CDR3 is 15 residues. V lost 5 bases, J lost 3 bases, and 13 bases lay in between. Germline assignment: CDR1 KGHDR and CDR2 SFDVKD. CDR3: CATSGIVDSYNEQFF. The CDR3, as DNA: TGTGCCACCAGTGGAATTGTCGATAGCTACAATGAGCAGTTCTTC.